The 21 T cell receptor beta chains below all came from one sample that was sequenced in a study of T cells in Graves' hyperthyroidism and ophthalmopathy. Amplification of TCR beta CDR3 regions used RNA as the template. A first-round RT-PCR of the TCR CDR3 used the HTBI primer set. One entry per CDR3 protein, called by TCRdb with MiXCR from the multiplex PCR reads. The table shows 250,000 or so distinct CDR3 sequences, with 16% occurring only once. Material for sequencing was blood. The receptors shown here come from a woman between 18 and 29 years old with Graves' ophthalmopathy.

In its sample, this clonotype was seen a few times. The CDR3 sequence is CASRAPGQGMNTEAFF. DNA for the CDR3: TGTGCCAGCAGGGCTCCGGGACAGGGGATGAACACTGAAGCTTTCTTT. The chain carries TRBV7-9 and TRBJ1-1; 10 nucleotides agree with TRBD1. J gave up 0 bases and V 6 bases, and 7 bases lay outside the gene matches. The CDR3 totals 16 residues. Germline V gene data show CDR1 as SEHNR and CDR2 as FQNEAQ (reference sequence).

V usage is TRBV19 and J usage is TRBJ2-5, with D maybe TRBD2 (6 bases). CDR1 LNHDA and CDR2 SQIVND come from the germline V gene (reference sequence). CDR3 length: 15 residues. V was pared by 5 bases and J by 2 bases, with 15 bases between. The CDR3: CASSVRLGDQETQYF. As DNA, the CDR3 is TGTGCCAGTAGTGTAAGACTAGGGGATCAAGAGACCCAGTACTTC. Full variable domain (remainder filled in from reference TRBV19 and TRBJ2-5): DGGITQSPKYLFRKEGQNVTLSCEQNLNHDAMYWYRQDPGQGLRLIYYSQIVNDFQKGDIAEGYSVSREKKESFPLTVTSAQKNPTAFYLCASSVRLGDQETQYFGPGTRLLVL.

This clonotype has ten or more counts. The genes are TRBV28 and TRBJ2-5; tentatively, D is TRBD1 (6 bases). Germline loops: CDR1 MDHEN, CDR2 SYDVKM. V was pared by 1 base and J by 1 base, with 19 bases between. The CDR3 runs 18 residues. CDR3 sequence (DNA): TGTGCCAGCAGTTTATTGGGCTTTTCTGGACAGAGCCAAGAGACCCAGTACTTC. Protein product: CASSLLGFSGQSQETQYF.

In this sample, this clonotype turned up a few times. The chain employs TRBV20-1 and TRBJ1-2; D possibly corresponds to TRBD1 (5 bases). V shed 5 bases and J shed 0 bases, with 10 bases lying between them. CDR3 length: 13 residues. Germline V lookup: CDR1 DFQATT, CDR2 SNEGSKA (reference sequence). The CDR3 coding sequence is TGCAGTGCTCGGGACGGGGCTAACTATGGCTACACCTTC. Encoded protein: CSARDGANYGYTF.

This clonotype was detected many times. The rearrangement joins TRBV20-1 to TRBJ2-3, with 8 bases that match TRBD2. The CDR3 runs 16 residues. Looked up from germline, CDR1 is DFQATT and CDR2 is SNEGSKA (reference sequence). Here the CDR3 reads CRADPGTSAVLDTQYF. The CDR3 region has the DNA TGCAGAGCTGATCCGGGGACTAGTGCTGTTCTAGATACGCAGTATTTT.

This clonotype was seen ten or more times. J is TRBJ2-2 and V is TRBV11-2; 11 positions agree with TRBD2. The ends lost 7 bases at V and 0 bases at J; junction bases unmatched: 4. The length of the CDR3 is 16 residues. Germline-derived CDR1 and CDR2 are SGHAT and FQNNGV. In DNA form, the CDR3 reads TGTGCCAGCATCGCACTAGCGGGGGCGAACACCGGGGAGCTGTTTTTT. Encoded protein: CASIALAGANTGELFF.

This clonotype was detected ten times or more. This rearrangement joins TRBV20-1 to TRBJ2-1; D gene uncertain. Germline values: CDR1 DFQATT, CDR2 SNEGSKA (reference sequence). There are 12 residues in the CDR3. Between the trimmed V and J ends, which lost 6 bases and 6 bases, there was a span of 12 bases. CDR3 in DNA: TGCAGTGCCAAGGAAGTGGGCAATGAGCAGTTCTTC. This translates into CSAKEVGNEQFF.

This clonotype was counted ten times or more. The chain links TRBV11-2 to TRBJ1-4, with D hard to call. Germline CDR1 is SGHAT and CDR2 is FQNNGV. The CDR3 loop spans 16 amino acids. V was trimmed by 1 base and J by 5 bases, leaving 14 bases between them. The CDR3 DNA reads TGTGCCAGCAGCTTAGTTGGGCCAGCAGGAAATGAAAAACTGTTTTTT. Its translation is CASSLVGPAGNEKLFF.

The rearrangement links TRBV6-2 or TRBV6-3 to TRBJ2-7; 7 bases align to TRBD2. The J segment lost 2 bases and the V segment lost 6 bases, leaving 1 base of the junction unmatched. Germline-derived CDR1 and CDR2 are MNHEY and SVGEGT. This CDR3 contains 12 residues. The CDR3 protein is CASRGGAYEQYF. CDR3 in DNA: TGTGCCAGCAGGGGGGGGGCCTACGAGCAGTACTTC.

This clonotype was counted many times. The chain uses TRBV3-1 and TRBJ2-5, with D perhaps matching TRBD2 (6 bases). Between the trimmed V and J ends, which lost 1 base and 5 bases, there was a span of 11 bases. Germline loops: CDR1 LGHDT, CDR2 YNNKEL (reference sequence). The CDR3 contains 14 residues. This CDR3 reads CASSQAPGVETQYF. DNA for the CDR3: TGTGCCAGCAGCCAAGCTCCGGGGGTGGAGACCCAGTACTTC.

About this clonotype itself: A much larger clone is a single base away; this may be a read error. In DNA form, the CDR3 reads TGTGCCAGCGTCAGGATGGGTGAAAAACTGTTTTTT. Translating it yields CASVRMGEKLFF. The chain employs TRBV2 and TRBJ1-4, with no clear D. The CDR3 contains 12 residues. Trimming removed 8 bases at V and 7 bases at J, with 11 bases between. Germline-derived CDR1 and CDR2 are SNHLY and FYNNEI. Filled out from reference TRBV2 and TRBJ1-4, the complete variable domain reads EPEVTQTPSHQVTQMGQEVILRCVPISNHLYFYWYRQILGQKVEFLVSFYNNEISEKSEIFDDQFSVERPDGSNFTLKIRSTKLEDSAMYFCASVRMGEKLFFGSGTQLSVL.

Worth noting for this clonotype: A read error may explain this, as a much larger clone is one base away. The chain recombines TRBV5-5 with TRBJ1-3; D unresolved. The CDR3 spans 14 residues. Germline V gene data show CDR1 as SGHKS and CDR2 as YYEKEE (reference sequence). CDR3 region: CANSLQISGNTIYF. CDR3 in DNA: TGTGCCAACAGCCTACAGATTTCTGGAAACACCATATATTTT.

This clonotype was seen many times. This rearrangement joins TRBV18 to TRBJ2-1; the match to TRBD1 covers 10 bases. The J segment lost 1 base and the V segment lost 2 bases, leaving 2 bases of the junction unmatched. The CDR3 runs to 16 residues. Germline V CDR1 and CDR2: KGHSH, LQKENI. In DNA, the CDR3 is TGTGCCAGCTCACCATTGGACAGGGGGTCCTACAATGAGCAGTTCTTC. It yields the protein CASSPLDRGSYNEQFF.

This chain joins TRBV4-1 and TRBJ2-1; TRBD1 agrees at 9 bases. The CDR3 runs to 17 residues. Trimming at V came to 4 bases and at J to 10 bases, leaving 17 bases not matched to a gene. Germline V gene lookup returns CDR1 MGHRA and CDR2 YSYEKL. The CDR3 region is CASSLLGQGPPRGEQFF. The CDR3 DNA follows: TGCGCCAGCAGCCTACTAGGACAGGGGCCCCCTCGAGGGGAGCAGTTCTTC.

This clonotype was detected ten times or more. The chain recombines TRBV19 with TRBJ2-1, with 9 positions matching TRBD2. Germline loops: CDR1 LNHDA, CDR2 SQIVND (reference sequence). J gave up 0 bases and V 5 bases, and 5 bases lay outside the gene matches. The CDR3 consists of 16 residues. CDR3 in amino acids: CASSGLAGVSYNEQFF. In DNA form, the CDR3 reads TGTGCCAGTAGTGGATTAGCGGGGGTCTCCTACAATGAGCAGTTCTTC.

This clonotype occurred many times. The CDR3 sequence is CASSETSGGQETQYF. CDR3 DNA sequence: TGTGCCAGCAGCGAGACTAGCGGGGGACAAGAGACCCAGTACTTC. The V and J genes are TRBV7-9 and TRBJ2-5; TRBD2 agrees at 12 bases. Germline CDR1 SEHNR, CDR2 FQNEAQ (reference sequence). With 5 bases clipped from V and 2 bases from J, the junction kept 3 bases outside the gene matches. There are 15 residues in the CDR3.

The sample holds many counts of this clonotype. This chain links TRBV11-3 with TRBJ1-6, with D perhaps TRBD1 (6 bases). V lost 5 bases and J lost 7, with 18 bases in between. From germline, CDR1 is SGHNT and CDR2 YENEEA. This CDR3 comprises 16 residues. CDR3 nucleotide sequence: TGTGCCAGCAGCCCCCTCGTCAGGGGCCGAAATTCACCCCTCCACTTT. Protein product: CASSPLVRGRNSPLHF.

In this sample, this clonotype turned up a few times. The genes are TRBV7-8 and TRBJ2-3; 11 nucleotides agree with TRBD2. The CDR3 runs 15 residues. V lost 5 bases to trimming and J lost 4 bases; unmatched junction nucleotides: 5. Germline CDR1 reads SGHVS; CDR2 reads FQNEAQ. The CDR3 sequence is CASSNLAGGSDTQYF. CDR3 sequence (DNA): TGTGCCAGCAGCAATCTAGCGGGAGGCTCAGATACGCAGTATTTT.

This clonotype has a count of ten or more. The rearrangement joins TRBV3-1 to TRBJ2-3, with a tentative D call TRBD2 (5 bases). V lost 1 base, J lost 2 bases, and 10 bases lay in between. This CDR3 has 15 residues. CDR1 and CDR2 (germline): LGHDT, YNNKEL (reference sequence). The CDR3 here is CASSQGSSYTDTQYF. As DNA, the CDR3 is TGTGCCAGCAGCCAAGGGTCTAGCTACACAGATACGCAGTATTTT.

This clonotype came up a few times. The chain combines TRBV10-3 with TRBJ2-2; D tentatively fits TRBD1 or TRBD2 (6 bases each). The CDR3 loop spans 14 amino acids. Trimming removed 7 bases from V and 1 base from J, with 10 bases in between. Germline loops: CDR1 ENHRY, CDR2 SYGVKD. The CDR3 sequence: CAIKEGQNTGELFF. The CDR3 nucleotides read TGTGCCATCAAGGAGGGACAGAACACCGGGGAGCTGTTTTTT.

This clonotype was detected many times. The CDR3 DNA is TGTGCCAGCAGTTTAGGGGGCTCGGACACTGAAGCTTTCTTT. This encodes CASSLGGSDTEAFF. V and J are TRBV27 and TRBJ1-1, with a weak D call TRBD1 (6 bases). The CDR3 extends over 14 amino acids. V shed 2 bases and J shed 3 bases, with 10 bases lying between them. Germline CDR1 reads MNHEY; CDR2 reads SMNVEV (reference sequence).